These 24 T cell receptor beta chains came from one sample sequenced in a study of OX40 agonist ivuxolimab in advanced cancers. The table came from immunoSEQ multiplex PCR; TCRdb's copy has only in-frame clones and leaves some out. The sample yields about 78,000 clones, roughly nine tenths seen once. The sample here was CD4+ or CD8+ T cells sorted from blood, taken in a trial of the OX40 agonist ivuxolimab. The receptors were gathered from an adult with an advanced solid tumor such as melanoma, head and neck, liver or kidney cancer.

V is TRBV5-1 and J is TRBJ1-5, with 7 bases fitting TRBD1. The germline CDR1 and CDR2 sequences are SGHRS and YFSETQ. The CDR3 is made up of 15 amino acids. V shed 0 bases, J shed 2 bases, and the junction held 2 bases outside the gene matches. The CDR3 DNA sequence: TGCGCCAGCAGCTTGGCAGGGGGGGGCAATCAGCCCCAGCATTTT. This sequence encodes CASSLAGGGNQPQHF. The full variable domain, its missing parts supplied by reference TRBV5-1 and TRBJ1-5, is KAGVTQTPRYLIKTRGQQVTLSCSPISGHRSVSWYQQTPGQGLQFLFEYFSETQRNKGNFPGRFSGRQFSNSRSEMNVSTLELGDSALYLCASSLAGGGNQPQHFGDGTRLSIL.

The V call is TRBV7-9, the J call TRBJ1-6; D ambiguous. The germline V gene has CDR1 SEHNR and CDR2 FQNEAQ (reference sequence). This CDR3 region has 12 residues. V was clipped by 4 bases and J by 8 bases, with 6 bases between them. In nucleotides, the CDR3 is TGTGCCAGCAGCTCCTCGGATTCACCCCTCCACTTT. The encoded protein is CASSSSDSPLHF.

The chain has TRBV7-9 and TRBJ1-2; D remains ambiguous. The CDR3 consists of 15 residues. Trimming stripped 0 bases from V and 8 bases from J, with 16 bases between. In germline, CDR1 is SEHNR, CDR2 FQNEAQ (reference sequence). CDR3 sequence: CASSLAGGLLKGYTF. CDR3 bases: TGTGCCAGCAGCTTAGCGGGCGGTTTGCTGAAAGGCTACACCTTC.

CDR3 coding DNA: TGTGCCAGCAGCCCCCGGGACTTCACCTACGAGCAGTACTTC. Protein product: CASSPRDFTYEQYF. The V gene is TRBV13, the J gene TRBJ2-7, with D possibly TRBD2 on 6 matching bases. Per germline, CDR1 PRHDT and CDR2 FYEKMQ (reference sequence). This CDR3 has 14 amino acids. Trimming took off 5 bases at V and 2 bases at J, with 13 bases between the two ends.

The gene calls are TRBV27 and TRBJ2-5; the match to TRBD1 covers 9 bases. V gave up 7 bases and J gave up 5 bases; unmatched junction bases: 11. Germline CDR1 and CDR2: MNHEY and SMNVEV (reference sequence). The CDR3 consists of 15 residues. The CDR3 region is CASTAGQGLWETQYF. CDR3 DNA sequence: TGTGCCAGCACGGCGGGACAGGGTCTATGGGAGACCCAGTACTTC.

This CDR3 is CASSQGAAGGYTDTQYF. The CDR3 bases are TGTGCCAGCAGCCAAGGGGCAGCGGGAGGGTACACAGATACGCAGTATTTT. The rearrangement links TRBV4-2 to TRBJ2-3; TRBD2 matches 10 bases. The V segment lost 1 base and the J segment 2 bases; nucleotides outside the gene matches: 6. Germline CDR1 LGHNA, CDR2 YNFKEQ. The CDR3 consists of 17 residues.

This rearrangement joins TRBV5-1 to TRBJ1-1; no definite D call. The CDR3 consists of 14 residues. V lost 4 bases, J lost 2 bases, and 12 bases lay in between. Germline V gene lookup returns CDR1 SGHRS and CDR2 YFSETQ. Here the CDR3 DNA reads TGCGCCAGCAGCCCTAAGACTGAAAACACTGAAGCTTTCTTT. Encoded protein: CASSPKTENTEAFF.

J is TRBJ1-5 and V is TRBV19; D not resolved. Germline V lookup: CDR1 LNHDA, CDR2 SQIVND (reference sequence). The CDR3 is made up of 16 amino acids. Trimming stripped 7 bases from V and 0 bases from J, with 16 bases between. The CDR3 DNA follows: TGTGCCAGTAAAGGTTTACAGCCCGATAGCAATCAGCCCCAGCATTTT. Translated, it gives CASKGLQPDSNQPQHF.

The genes are TRBV7-8 and TRBJ1-1, with no clear D. V lost 2 bases and J 7 bases, leaving 14 bases between the germline ends. There are 14 residues in the CDR3. Germline CDR1 SGHVS, CDR2 FQNEAQ. The CDR3 sequence: CASSLFRMRVEAFF. CDR3 DNA sequence: TGTGCCAGCAGCTTATTCCGGATGCGGGTTGAAGCTTTCTTT.

The V call is TRBV5-6, the J call TRBJ1-1, with D possibly being TRBD1 (5 bases). Trimming pared 4 bases from V and 2 bases from J, leaving 18 bases between. Germline V gene lookup returns CDR1 SGHDT and CDR2 YYEEEE. This CDR3 is 16 amino acids long. In DNA form, the CDR3 reads TGTGCCAGCAGCGGAAGGGGATGGGGACCTAACACTGAAGCTTTCTTT. Its translation is CASSGRGWGPNTEAFF.

This rearrangement joins TRBV5-5 to TRBJ2-3; 7 bases agree with TRBD1. The CDR3 length is 17 residues. The trim removed 4 bases at V and 1 base at J, leaving 12 bases unmatched. CDR1 and CDR2 (germline): SGHKS, YYEKEE (reference sequence). CDR3 region: CASSADRALLGTDTQYF. The CDR3 coding sequence is TGTGCCAGCAGCGCCGACAGGGCTCTGTTGGGCACAGATACGCAGTATTTT.

Details on this clone: The junction and the germline gene differ at one end; a read error may be behind it. The CDR3 spells CASSELGTRDF. Here the CDR3 DNA reads TGCGCCAGCAGCGAGCTGGGGACTCGGGACTTC. V usage is TRBV5-1 and J usage is TRBJ2-5, with a possible D match to TRBD2 (6 bases). The germline V gene has CDR1 SGHRS and CDR2 YFSETQ. The CDR3 is made up of 11 amino acids.

The chain employs TRBV19 and TRBJ2-5; a weak D match, TRBD2 (6 bases). The CDR3 length is 13 residues. V was trimmed by 6 bases and J by 4 bases, leaving 12 bases between them. CDR1 is LNHDA, CDR2 SQIVND, per germline (reference sequence). The DNA of the CDR3 is TGTGCCAGTAGCCCGACTAGAGGAGAGACCCAGTACTTC. Residues: CASSPTRGETQYF. Supplemented by reference TRBV19 and TRBJ2-5, the full variable domain reads DGGITQSPKYLFRKEGQNVTLSCEQNLNHDAMYWYRQDPGQGLRLIYYSQIVNDFQKGDIAEGYSVSREKKESFPLTVTSAQKNPTAFYLCASSPTRGETQYFGPGTRLLVL.

A note on this clone: One end of the junction fails to match germline, which may point to a read error. V gene TRBV7-7 combines with J gene TRBJ2-1; tentatively, D is TRBD2 (6 bases). CDR3 length equals 15 residues. The V gene's germline CDR1 is SSHAT and CDR2 FNYEAQ (reference sequence). In DNA form, the CDR3 reads TGTGCTAGCAGCCCGGACGGGGGCTCCTACAATGAGCAGTTCTTC. Its protein is CASSPDGGSYNEQFF.

The chain has TRBV5-1 and TRBJ1-3; tentatively, D is TRBD1 (5 bases). V lost 4 bases, J lost 6 bases, and 17 bases lay in between. This CDR3 has 15 residues. The germline CDR1 and CDR2 sequences are SGHRS and YFSETQ. CDR3 protein: CASSRGTQDENTIYF. Here the CDR3 DNA reads TGCGCCAGCAGCCGAGGGACTCAGGATGAAAACACCATATATTTT.

The chain combines TRBV30 with TRBJ1-5, with a weak D call TRBD1 (6 bases). The V and J ends lost 1 base and 3 bases respectively, with 13 bases between them. This CDR3 has 15 amino acids. Germline CDR1 GTSNPN, CDR2 SVGIG (reference sequence). The CDR3 sequence is CAWSAGQTLNQPQHF. As DNA, the CDR3 is TGTGCCTGGAGTGCTGGACAGACACTCAATCAGCCCCAGCATTTT.

The sample holds a few counts of this clone. The CDR3 coding sequence is TGTGCCGGGGGACGGATGAACACTGAAGCTTTCTTT. Translating it yields CAGGRMNTEAFF. The rearrangement uses TRBV30 and TRBJ1-1; D perhaps matches TRBD1 (5 bases). Looked up from germline, CDR1 is GTSNPN and CDR2 is SVGIG (reference sequence). The V and J ends lost 8 bases and 0 bases respectively, with 10 bases between them. This CDR3 is 12 amino acids long.

The CDR3: CASSLAPTGELFF. The CDR3 bases are TGTGCCAGCAGCTTGGCCCCCACCGGGGAGCTGTTTTTT. The chain couples TRBV5-4 to TRBJ2-2; D is uncertain. The V gene lost 0 bases and the J gene lost 4 bases, with 4 bases spanning the gap. The CDR3 runs to 13 residues. CDR1 SGHNT and CDR2 YYREEE come from the germline V gene (reference sequence). Variable domain in full (rest from reference TRBV5-4 and TRBJ2-2): ETGVTQSPTHLIKTRGQQVTLRCSSQSGHNTVSWYQQALGQGPQFIFQYYREEENGRGNFPPRFSGLQFPNYSSELNVNALELDDSALYLCASSLAPTGELFFGEGSRLTVL.

This chain connects TRBV7-9 to TRBJ1-4; no reliable D call. The CDR3 has 15 residues. Trimming stripped 5 bases from V and 8 bases from J, with 18 bases between. Germline assignment: CDR1 SEHNR and CDR2 FQNEAQ (reference sequence). The CDR3 loop reads CASSHRTAGREKLFF. The CDR3 DNA sequence: TGTGCCAGCAGCCACCGGACCGCCGGGCGGGAAAAACTGTTTTTT.

The rearrangement uses TRBV27 and TRBJ2-7; 14 bases match TRBD2. V trimming: 8 bases; J trimming: 6 bases; junction bases outside the gene matches: 12. This CDR3 has 16 residues. Germline assignment: CDR1 MNHEY and CDR2 SMNVEV (reference sequence). CDR3 in DNA: TGTGCCAGCTCGGGGACTAGCGGGAGTTATTACGGCGAGCAGTACTTC. As protein: CASSGTSGSYYGEQYF.

The chain carries TRBV7-9 and TRBJ1-2; 9 bases agree with TRBD1. Germline assignment: CDR1 SEHNR and CDR2 FQNEAQ (reference sequence). CDR3 length equals 14 residues. Losses at the gene ends were 4 bases for V and 4 bases for J; bases not matched to a gene: 4. The CDR3 spells CASSWTGDPYGYTF. The CDR3 DNA is TGTGCCAGCAGCTGGACAGGGGATCCCTATGGCTACACCTTC.

The chain employs TRBV29-1 and TRBJ1-4; D ambiguous. The germline gives CDR1 SQVTM, CDR2 ANQGSEA. CDR3 length equals 13 residues. Trimming took 1 base from V and 8 from J, leaving 11 bases between them. In DNA, the CDR3 is TGCAGCGTTGAAGGGGGATTAGGCGAAAAACTGTTTTTT. It yields the protein CSVEGGLGEKLFF.

This chain links TRBV5-1 with TRBJ2-1; 7 bases agree with TRBD1. The CDR3 covers 15 residues. Germline V gene sequence: CDR1 SGHRS, CDR2 YFSETQ. The junction had 3 bases not matched to a gene; V was cut back by 3 bases and J by 0 bases. In DNA, the CDR3 is TGCGCCAGCAGCTGGGGACAGAGCTCCTACAATGAGCAGTTCTTC. This translates into CASSWGQSSYNEQFF.

The V gene is TRBV10-3, the J gene TRBJ2-7, with 12 bases aligning to TRBD1. The junction had 9 bases not matched to a gene; V was cut back by 5 bases and J by 7 bases. CDR1 is ENHRY, CDR2 SYGVKD, per germline. The CDR3 is made up of 15 amino acids. CDR3 sequence (DNA): TGTGCCATCAGTAGTCCGGGACAGGGGGCTTGGGAGCAGTACTTC. Translated, it gives CAISSPGQGAWEQYF.